This T cell receptor beta chain derives from a study of early T cells in non-severe SARS-CoV-2 infection. Across the study: Bulk RNA taken from unsorted whole blood was sequenced, leaving chains unpaired.

The V gene's germline CDR1 is SNHLY and CDR2 FYNNEI. Germline trimming cut 5 bases from V and 3 bases from J; bases unmatched to any gene: 5. CDR3 length: 14 residues. Study results and limitations: Using VDJdb, the matching emphasized anti-spike CD8 responses while missing private and CD4 specificities.

For this clonotype: Its antigen is currently unknown.

Tagging with unique molecular identifiers was applied to individual cDNA molecules. One entry per CDR3 protein results from TCRdb running MiXCR on the 5' RACE reads. The sample has approximately 71,000 distinct CDR3 sequences, 9% to 15% seen once. This chain links TRBV2 with TRBJ2-7; 9 nucleotides agree with TRBD1. Material for sequencing was whole blood. The TCR comes from an adult who was a healthcare worker with PCR-confirmed SARS-CoV-2 infection or an uninfected control (not recorded which). The CDR3 DNA is TGTGCCAGCAGTTATCCGGGACAGGGCTACGAGCAGTACTTC. Its translation: CASSYPGQGYEQYF.